This T cell receptor beta chain was sequenced in a study of tumor-infiltrating lymphocytes in primary liver carcinoma. Looking at the study overall: The study obtained roughly 3.5 to 7.5 million productive TCRbeta reads per sample, similar across tissue types. Notes on the study in general: Blood fell significantly below tumors in its top-250-clone fraction (p = 0.039). Only about 8-25% of top clones occurred in every one of the five tumor regions.

Concerning this clonotype itself: What it binds is not known. One junction end does not reproduce the germline sequence, and a read error may be involved.

Co-extraction of both nucleic acids (RNA and DNA) used about 19-33 mg of unsorted bulk tissue. The patients lived with chronic HBV infection and had not yet received any treatment. Synthesis of TCR beta cDNA was carried out from 500 ng total RNA with a constant-region primer. What produced the TCR beta libraries was three nested multiplex PCR rounds using slightly modified ARM-PCR. TCRdb reprocessed the multiplex PCR reads via MiXCR and lists one record per CDR3 protein. In the table there are 100,000 or so distinct CDR3 sequences, roughly 69% of which are singletons. The sequenced material came from liver tumor tissue from sampling region 5. Subset given: tumor region T5, tumor centre. The receptor's source is a woman aged 60-75 years with primary liver carcinoma and hepatitis B virus infection.

The DNA for the CDR3 is TGCGCCAGCAACTTGGCCGGACGCACAGATACGCAGTATTTT. It yields the protein CASNLAGRTDTQYF. This chain connects TRBV5-1 to TRBJ2-3; D ambiguous. The CDR3 has 14 amino acids. Germline-derived CDR1 and CDR2 are SGHRS and YFSETQ.